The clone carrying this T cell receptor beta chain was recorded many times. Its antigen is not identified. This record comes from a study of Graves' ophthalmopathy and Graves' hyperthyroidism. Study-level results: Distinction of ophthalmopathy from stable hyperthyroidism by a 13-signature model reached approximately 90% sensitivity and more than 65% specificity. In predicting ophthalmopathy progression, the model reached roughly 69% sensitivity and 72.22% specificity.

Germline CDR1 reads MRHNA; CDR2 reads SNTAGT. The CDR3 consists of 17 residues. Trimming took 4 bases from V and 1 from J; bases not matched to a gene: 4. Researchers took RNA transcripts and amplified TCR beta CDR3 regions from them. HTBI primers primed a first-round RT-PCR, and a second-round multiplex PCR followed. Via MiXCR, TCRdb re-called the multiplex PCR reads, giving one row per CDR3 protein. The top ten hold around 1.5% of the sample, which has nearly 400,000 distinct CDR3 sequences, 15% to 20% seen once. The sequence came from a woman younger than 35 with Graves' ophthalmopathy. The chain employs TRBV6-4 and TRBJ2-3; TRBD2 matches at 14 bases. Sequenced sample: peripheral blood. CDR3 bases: TGTGCCAGCAGTGCGACTAGCGGGGGGGCTGGCACAGATACGCAGTATTTT. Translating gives CASSATSGGAGTDTQYF.